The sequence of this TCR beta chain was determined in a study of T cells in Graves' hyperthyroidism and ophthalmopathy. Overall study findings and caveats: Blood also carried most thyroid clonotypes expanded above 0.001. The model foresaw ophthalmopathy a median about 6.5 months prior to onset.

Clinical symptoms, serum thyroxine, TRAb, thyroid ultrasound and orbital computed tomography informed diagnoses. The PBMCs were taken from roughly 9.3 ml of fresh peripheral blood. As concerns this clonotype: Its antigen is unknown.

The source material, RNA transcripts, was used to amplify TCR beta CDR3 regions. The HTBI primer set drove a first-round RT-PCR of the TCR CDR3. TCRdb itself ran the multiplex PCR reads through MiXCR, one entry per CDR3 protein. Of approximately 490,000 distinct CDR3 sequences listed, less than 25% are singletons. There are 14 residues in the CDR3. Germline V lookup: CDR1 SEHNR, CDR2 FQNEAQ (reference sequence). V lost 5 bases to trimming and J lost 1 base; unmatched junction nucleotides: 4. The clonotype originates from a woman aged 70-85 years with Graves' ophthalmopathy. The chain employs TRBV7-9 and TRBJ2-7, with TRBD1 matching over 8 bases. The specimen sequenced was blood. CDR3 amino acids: CASSVGQESYEQYF. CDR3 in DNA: TGTGCCAGCAGCGTGGGACAGGAGTCCTACGAGCAGTACTTC.